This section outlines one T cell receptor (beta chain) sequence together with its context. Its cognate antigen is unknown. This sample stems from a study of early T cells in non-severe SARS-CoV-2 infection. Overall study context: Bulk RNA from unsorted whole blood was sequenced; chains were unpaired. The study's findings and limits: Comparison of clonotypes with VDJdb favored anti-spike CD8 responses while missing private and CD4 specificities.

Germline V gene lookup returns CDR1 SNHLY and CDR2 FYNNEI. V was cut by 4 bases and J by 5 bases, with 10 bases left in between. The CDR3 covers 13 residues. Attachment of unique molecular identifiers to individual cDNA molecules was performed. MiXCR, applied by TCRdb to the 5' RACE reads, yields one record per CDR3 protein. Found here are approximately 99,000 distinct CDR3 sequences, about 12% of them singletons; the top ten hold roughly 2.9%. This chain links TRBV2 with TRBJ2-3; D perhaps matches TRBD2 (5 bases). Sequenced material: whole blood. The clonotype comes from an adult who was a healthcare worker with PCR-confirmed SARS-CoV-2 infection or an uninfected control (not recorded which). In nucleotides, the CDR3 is TGTGCCAGCAGTGGGGCGGGCCTAGATACGCAGTATTTT. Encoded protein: CASSGAGLDTQYF.